This T cell receptor beta chain was captured in a study of OX40 agonist ivuxolimab in advanced cancers. On the study more broadly: Every 2 weeks, ivuxolimab was infused into the patients intravenously at between 0.01 and 10 mg/kg. A male proportion of about 84% was recorded, with mean age around 55 years and range 23 to 79. Regarding the study as a whole: The average count of expanded clones was higher among CD8+ T cells than among CD4+. Dose levels from 0.1 to 3.0 mg/kg saw CD4+ and CD8+ blood T cells expand clonally by week 6.

The protocol was immunoSEQ multiplex PCR, while the TCRdb copy is restricted to in-frame clones and leaves out a portion. The sample has about 74,000 clones; around nine tenths are singletons. Concerning this clone: What it binds is not known.

Trimming removed 0 bases from V and 5 bases from J, with 13 bases in between. CDR3 size: 15 residues. CDR1 is LGHNA, CDR2 YNFKEQ, per germline. The material sequenced was CD4+ or CD8+ T cells sorted from blood, taken in a trial of the OX40 agonist ivuxolimab. The source is an adult with an advanced solid tumor such as melanoma, head and neck, liver or kidney cancer. The rearrangement links TRBV4-2 to TRBJ1-2; D is unclear. This CDR3 is CASSQDLLTFYGYTF. The CDR3 DNA reads as TGTGCCAGCAGCCAAGATCTCTTAACGTTTTATGGCTACACCTTC.